The text below deals with one T cell receptor (beta chain). The antigen is undetermined. The entry originates in a study of response to subunit inactivated influenza vaccine. Study results and limitations: That few new T cells are recruited by each seasonal influenza vaccination was the authors' suggestion.

Using its own MiXCR run on the RT-PCR reads, TCRdb lists one record per CDR3 protein. The repertoire holds some 300,000 distinct CDR3 sequences, with over 20% as singletons. Germline lookup yields CDR1 SGHAT and CDR2 FQNNGV. The CDR3 sequence is 16 residues long. The V end was cut by 8 bases, the J end by 6 bases, with 20 bases between. V usage is TRBV11-2 and J usage is TRBJ1-6, with D tentatively TRBD1 (5 bases). This clonotype was sampled from a man aged 45 to 70 who received an inactivated influenza vaccine. Sequences were derived from PBMCs from blood, sampled 21 months after vaccination. Here the CDR3 DNA reads TGTGCCAGCTCCAAGCGGGGGGGTGGCGGTAATTCACCCCTCCACTTT. Protein sequence: CASSKRGGGGNSPLHF.